The present entry profiles one TCR beta chain with its context. Assay used: immunoSEQ multiplex PCR; TCRdb lists only in-frame clones, some missing. The sample has 290,000 or so clones, 91% seen once. This specimen belongs to a study of blood T cell repertoires in COVID-19. Germline CDR1 reads MNHEY; CDR2 reads SMNVEV (reference sequence). The CDR3 is 11 residues long. V was cut by 7 bases and J by 5 bases, with 8 bases left in between. The sequencing input was peripheral blood. This receptor was obtained from a woman in her twenties or thirties with COVID-19, enrolled during active disease. V usage is TRBV27 and J usage is TRBJ1-1, with D maybe TRBD1 (5 bases). The CDR3 spells CASNGGTEAFF. The CDR3 DNA follows: TGTGCCAGCAATGGGGGGACTGAAGCTTTCTTT.